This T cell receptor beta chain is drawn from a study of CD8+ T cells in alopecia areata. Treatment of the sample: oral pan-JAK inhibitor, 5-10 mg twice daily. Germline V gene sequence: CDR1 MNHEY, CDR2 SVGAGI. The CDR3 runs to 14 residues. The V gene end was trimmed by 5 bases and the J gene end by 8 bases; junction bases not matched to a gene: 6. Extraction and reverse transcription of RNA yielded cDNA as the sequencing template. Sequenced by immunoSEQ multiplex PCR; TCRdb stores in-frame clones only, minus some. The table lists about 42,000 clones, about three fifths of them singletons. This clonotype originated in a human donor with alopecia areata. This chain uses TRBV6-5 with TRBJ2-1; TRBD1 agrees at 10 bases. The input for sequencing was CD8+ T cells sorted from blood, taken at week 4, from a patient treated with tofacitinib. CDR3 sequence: CASSQGQGTDEQFF. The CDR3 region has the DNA TGTGCCAGCAGTCAGGGACAGGGGACCGATGAGCAGTTCTTC.